The 5 T cell receptor beta chains listed next were all sequenced from one sample in a study of T cells after yellow fever vaccination. One entry per CDR3 protein results from TCRdb running MiXCR on the 5' RACE reads. The sample consists of 150,000 to 200,000 distinct CDR3 sequences, approximately 9.9% of them appearing once. Sequencing was performed on CD8+ T cells sorted from PBMCs, taken 15 days after the yellow fever booster vaccination. The receptors here all came from a man aged 18 to 30 who received the YFV17D yellow fever vaccine.

This clonotype was recorded a few times. The chain recombines TRBV29-1 with TRBJ1-2, with D possibly being TRBD1 (5 bases). Per the germline V gene, CDR1 is SQVTM and CDR2 is ANQGSEA. The CDR3 runs 14 residues. Trimming stripped 0 bases from V and 3 bases from J, with 11 bases between. CDR3 in DNA: TGCAGCGTTGAAGAGCCCGGGGGATACTATGGCTACACCTTC. Its protein product is CSVEEPGGYYGYTF.

J is TRBJ1-5 and V is TRBV4-1, with TRBD1 as a possible D gene (5 bases). Germline CDR1 and CDR2: MGHRA and YSYEKL. CDR3 size: 17 residues. V lost 1 base and J lost 3, with 16 bases in between. DNA of the CDR3: TGCGCCAGCAGCCAAGCGTGGAAGGGGCGATACAATCAGCCCCAGCATTTT. Its protein product is CASSQAWKGRYNQPQHF.

This clonotype was recorded many times. This chain connects TRBV12-3 or TRBV12-4 to TRBJ2-7; TRBD1 aligns across 9 bases. The CDR3 runs 14 residues. After removal of 7 bases from V and 0 bases from J, the junction contained 4 bases not matched to a gene. The CDR3 nucleotides read TGTGCCAGCACCGCGACAGGGGGCTCCTACGAGCAGTACTTC. Translation: CASTATGGSYEQYF.

This clonotype was seen repeatedly, ten times or more. The chain has TRBV7-2 and TRBJ2-1; 7 nucleotides align to TRBD1. The V and J ends lost 0 bases and 6 bases, in that order; junction bases with no gene match: 8. This CDR3 has 16 amino acids. Germline V lookup: CDR1 SGHTA, CDR2 FQGNSA. This CDR3 is CASSLAGTAVGNEQFF. For the CDR3, the DNA is TGTGCCAGCAGCTTAGCCGGGACAGCGGTGGGCAATGAGCAGTTCTTC.

The chain joins TRBV27 to TRBJ2-5; D is uncertain. This CDR3 is 16 amino acids long. Germline V gene lookup returns CDR1 MNHEY and CDR2 SMNVEV (reference sequence). Trimming left V 0 bases short and J 5 bases short, with 16 bases between. The CDR3 here is CASSLSFGFQLETQYF. The CDR3 DNA is TGTGCCAGCAGTTTATCTTTTGGGTTTCAGTTGGAGACCCAGTACTTC.